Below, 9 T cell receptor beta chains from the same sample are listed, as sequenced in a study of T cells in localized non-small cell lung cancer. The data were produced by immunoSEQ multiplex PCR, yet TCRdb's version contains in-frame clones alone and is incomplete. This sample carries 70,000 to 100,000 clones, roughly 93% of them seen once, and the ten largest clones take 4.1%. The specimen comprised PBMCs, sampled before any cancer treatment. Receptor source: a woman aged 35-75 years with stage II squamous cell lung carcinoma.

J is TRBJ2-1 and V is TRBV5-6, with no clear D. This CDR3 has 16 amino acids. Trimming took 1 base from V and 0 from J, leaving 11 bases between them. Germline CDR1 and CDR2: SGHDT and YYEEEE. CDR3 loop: CASSLNKASSYNEQFF. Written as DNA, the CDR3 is TGTGCCAGCAGCTTGAATAAGGCGAGCTCCTACAATGAGCAGTTCTTC.

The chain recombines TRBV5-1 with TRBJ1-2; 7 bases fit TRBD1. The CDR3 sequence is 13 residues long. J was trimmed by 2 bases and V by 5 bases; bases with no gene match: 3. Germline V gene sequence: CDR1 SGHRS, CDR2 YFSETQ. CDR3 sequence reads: CASSRQGNYGYTF. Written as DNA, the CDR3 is TGCGCCAGCAGTCGACAGGGCAACTATGGCTACACCTTC.

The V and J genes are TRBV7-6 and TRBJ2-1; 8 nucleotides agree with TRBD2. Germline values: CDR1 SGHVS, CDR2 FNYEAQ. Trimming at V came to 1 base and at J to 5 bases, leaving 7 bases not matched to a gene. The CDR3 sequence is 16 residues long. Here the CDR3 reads CASSLVSAGAHNEQFF. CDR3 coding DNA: TGTGCCAGCAGCTTAGTCTCAGCGGGAGCCCACAATGAGCAGTTCTTC.

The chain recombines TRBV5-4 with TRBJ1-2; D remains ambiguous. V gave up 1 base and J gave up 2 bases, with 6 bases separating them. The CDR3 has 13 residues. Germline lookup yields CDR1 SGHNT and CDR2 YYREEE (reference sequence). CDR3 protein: CASSLNVNYGYTF. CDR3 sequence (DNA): TGTGCCAGCAGCTTGAATGTAAACTATGGCTACACCTTC.

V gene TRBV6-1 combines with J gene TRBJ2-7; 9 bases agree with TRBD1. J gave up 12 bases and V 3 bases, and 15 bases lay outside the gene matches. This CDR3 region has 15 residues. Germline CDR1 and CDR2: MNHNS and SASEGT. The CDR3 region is CASSEAGTGKRDRYF. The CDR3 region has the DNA TGTGCCAGCAGTGAGGCGGGGACAGGGAAGCGTGATCGGTACTTC.

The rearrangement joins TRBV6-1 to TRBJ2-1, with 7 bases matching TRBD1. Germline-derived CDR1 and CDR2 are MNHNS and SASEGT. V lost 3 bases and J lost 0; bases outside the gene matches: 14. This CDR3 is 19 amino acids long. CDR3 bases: TGTGCCAGCAGTGAGGCAGACAGGGTTGGGCTTGGCTCCTACAATGAGCAGTTCTTC. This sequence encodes CASSEADRVGLGSYNEQFF.

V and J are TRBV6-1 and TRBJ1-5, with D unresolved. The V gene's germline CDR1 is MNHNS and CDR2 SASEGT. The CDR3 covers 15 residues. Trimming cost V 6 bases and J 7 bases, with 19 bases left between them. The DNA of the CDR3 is TGTGCCAGCAGGCCGTCCGGAGGGCGATGGCAGCCCCAGCATTTT. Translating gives CASRPSGGRWQPQHF.

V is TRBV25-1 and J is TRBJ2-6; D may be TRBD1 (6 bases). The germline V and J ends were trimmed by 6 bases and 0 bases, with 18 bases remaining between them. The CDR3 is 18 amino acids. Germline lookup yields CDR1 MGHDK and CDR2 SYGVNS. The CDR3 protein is CASSPTGPRSSGANVLTF. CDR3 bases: TGTGCCAGCAGCCCTACAGGGCCCCGATCCTCTGGGGCCAACGTCCTGACTTTC.

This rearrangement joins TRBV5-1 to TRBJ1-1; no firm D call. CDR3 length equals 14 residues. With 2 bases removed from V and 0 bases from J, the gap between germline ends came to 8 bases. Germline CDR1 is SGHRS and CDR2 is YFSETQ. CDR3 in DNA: TGCGCCAGCAGCTTTAATACCATGAACACTGAAGCTTTCTTT. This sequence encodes CASSFNTMNTEAFF.